The 9 T cell receptor beta chains in this list originate from one sample, sequenced in a study of blood T cells in healthy people across ages (dated by TCRdb to the mid-2010s). Library creation used 5' RACE. The reads were generated on an Illumina HiSeq 2500. A second PCR of roughly 6 to 11 cycles was performed with a sample-barcoded 5' primer and a J-beta primer mix. Clones were called with MiXCR by TCRdb after fastp trimmed the public reads at Q25, and only in-frame beta chains were retained. Each entry is one CDR3 protein sequence, shown with its most common DNA and genes. The sample records fewer than 1.5 million distinct CDR3 sequences, 42% of which are singletons. Clones ranked in the top ten supply less than 8% of the sample. The sample consisted of blood. These receptor sequences come from a woman between 18 and 30 years old in good health.

The genes are TRBV28 and TRBJ1-1; D uncertain. The CDR3 spans 15 residues. The V gene's germline CDR1 is MDHEN and CDR2 SYDVKM. V was clipped by 5 bases and J by 1 base, with 14 bases between them. Here the CDR3 DNA reads TGTGCCAGCAGTACCAGGCATGGGAGGAACACTGAAGCTTTCTTT. The encoded protein is CASSTRHGRNTEAFF.

This clonotype was seen a handful of times. V is TRBV7-9 and J is TRBJ2-7; TRBD1 or TRBD2 may be the D gene (5 bases each). Between the trimmed V and J ends, which lost 5 bases and 2 bases, there was a span of 16 bases. The CDR3 loop spans 15 amino acids. Germline V gene data show CDR1 as SEHNR and CDR2 as FQNEAQ (reference sequence). The CDR3 sequence is CASSQTGPGPYEQYF. The CDR3 region has the DNA TGTGCCAGCAGCCAGACGGGACCGGGGCCCTACGAGCAGTACTTC.

This clonotype showed up just a few times. V usage is TRBV11-2 and J usage is TRBJ2-1; 10 bases map to TRBD1. CDR3 length: 14 amino acids. From germline, CDR1 is SGHAT and CDR2 FQNNGV. Losses at the gene ends were 4 bases for V and 9 bases for J; bases not matched to a gene: 6. CDR3 in DNA: TGTGCCAGCAGCTGGGACAGGGGAGGGACTGAGCAGTTCTTC. Translating gives CASSWDRGGTEQFF.

The rearrangement links TRBV20-1 to TRBJ1-6; TRBD1 agrees at 9 bases. The V segment lost 5 bases and the J segment 10 bases; nucleotides outside the gene matches: 21. Per germline, CDR1 DFQATT and CDR2 SNEGSKA (reference sequence). CDR3 size: 18 residues. The CDR3 protein is CSAVRTGDSNGGKSPLHF. In DNA form, the CDR3 reads TGCAGTGCTGTTCGGACAGGGGATAGTAATGGGGGTAAATCACCCCTCCACTTT.

This sequence joins TRBV25-1 and TRBJ1-1, with a tentative D call TRBD1 (5 bases). This CDR3 comprises 17 residues. CDR1 MGHDK and CDR2 SYGVNS come from the germline V gene. V gave up 3 bases and J gave up 5 bases, with 22 bases separating them. This CDR3 is CASSDAIQAAWGTEAFF. The DNA for the CDR3 is TGTGCCAGCAGTGATGCGATACAGGCAGCCTGGGGGACTGAAGCTTTCTTT.

There are a few counts of this clonotype. V and J are TRBV21-1 and TRBJ2-3; the listed D gene, TRBD1, was not tested against the DNA. TRBV21-1 is annotated as a pseudogene. This CDR3 contains 18 residues. The CDR3 DNA reads TGTGCCAGCACCAAAACGGGGGAAGACAGGGTTTGCACAGATACGCAGTATTTT. Translating it yields CASTKTGEDRVCTDTQYF.

This clonotype has just a few counts. This sequence joins TRBV6-5 and TRBJ2-3, with D tentatively TRBD1 (6 bases). CDR3 length: 15 amino acids. Trimming removed 4 bases from V and 2 bases from J, with 13 bases in between. Germline values: CDR1 MNHEY, CDR2 SVGAGI. CDR3 region: CASSSPAGATDTQYF. The DNA of the CDR3 is TGTGCCAGCAGTTCCCCCGCAGGGGCCACAGATACGCAGTATTTT.

The chain recombines TRBV20-1 with TRBJ2-4, with TRBD1 identical over 8 bases. The CDR3 covers 11 residues. J was trimmed by 13 bases and V by 5 bases; bases with no gene match: 7. Germline loops: CDR1 DFQATT, CDR2 SNEGSKA (reference sequence). This chain's CDR3 is CSAETGVEQYF. In DNA, the CDR3 is TGCAGTGCTGAGACAGGGGTAGAGCAGTACTTC.

The rearrangement uses TRBV12-3 or TRBV12-4 and TRBJ1-3; a possible D gene is TRBD1 (6 bases). This CDR3 spans 15 amino acids. Between the trimmed V and J ends, which lost 6 bases and 0 bases, there was a span of 12 bases. CDR3 amino acids: CASSRSDSSGNTIYF. The CDR3 coding sequence is TGTGCCAGCAGCCGTTCGGACAGCTCTGGAAACACCATATATTTT.